Following are 7 T cell receptor beta chains from one sample sequenced in a study of T cell responses to AZD1222 COVID-19 vaccine. Clones were sequenced by immunoSEQ multiplex PCR, and TCRdb holds only the in-frame ones, with some missing. The sample has about 160,000 clones, 90% to 95% seen once. The sequencing used peripheral blood, collected 28 days after the second AZD1222 dose. The receptors come from an adult who received the AZD1222 COVID-19 vaccine.

DNA of the CDR3: TGTGCCAGCAGCGTAGGAGAGGGTAGCGGGGTCCTTTACAATGAGCAGTTCTTC. Protein: CASSVGEGSGVLYNEQFF. The rearrangement uses TRBV9 and TRBJ2-1; 8 bases agree with TRBD2. CDR1 is SGDLS and CDR2 is YYNGEE in the germline V gene. V dropped 0 bases and J dropped 4; count of bases not matched to a gene: 12. CDR3 size: 18 residues.

The chain has TRBV3-1 (or the pseudogene TRBV3-2) and TRBJ1-4; D call uncertain. The germline V gene has CDR1 LGHDT and CDR2 YNNKEL (reference sequence). The CDR3 extends over 15 amino acids. V lost 1 base, J lost 0 bases, and 6 bases lay in between. As DNA, the CDR3 is TGTGCCAGCAGCCAAGTCCAAACAACTAATGAAAAACTGTTTTTT. Its protein is CASSQVQTTNEKLFF.

The chain combines TRBV25-1 with TRBJ2-7; possible D gene TRBD1, 5 bases. Germline CDR1 reads MGHDK; CDR2 reads SYGVNS. Trimming took 8 bases from V and 4 from J, leaving 18 bases between them. The CDR3 spans 14 residues. The CDR3 region is CASRRHGAQYEQYF. Here the CDR3 DNA reads TGTGCCAGCCGGAGACATGGGGCTCAGTACGAGCAGTACTTC.

The chain joins TRBV12-5 to TRBJ1-1; D ambiguous. V gave up 5 bases and J gave up 0 bases, with 7 bases separating them. Germline values: CDR1 LGHNT, CDR2 FRNRAP. The CDR3 totals 13 residues. CDR3 bases: TGTGCTAGTGGTGCCGTAGTGAACACTGAAGCTTTCTTT. Translated: CASGAVVNTEAFF.

J is TRBJ2-2 and V is TRBV19; possible D gene TRBD2, 5 bases. The CDR3 runs 15 residues. Looked up from germline, CDR1 is LNHDA and CDR2 is SQIVND (reference sequence). V was clipped by 5 bases and J by 4 bases, with 14 bases between them. The CDR3 sequence: CASSPNGRATGELFF. The CDR3 nucleotides read TGTGCCAGTAGTCCCAATGGGCGGGCCACCGGGGAGCTGTTTTTT.

The CDR3 sequence: CASRDNSIGTQYF. The CDR3, as DNA: TGTGCCAGTCGGGACAACAGTATAGGTACGCAGTATTTT. The genes are TRBV19 and TRBJ2-3, with a possible D match to TRBD1 (6 bases). Germline assignment: CDR1 LNHDA and CDR2 SQIVND (reference sequence). The CDR3 consists of 13 residues. Trimming pared 8 bases from V and 8 bases from J, leaving 17 bases between.

This clone occurred a few times. V usage is TRBV9 and J usage is TRBJ1-2, with TRBD1 matching 7 bases. The junction had 14 bases not matched to a gene; V was cut back by 4 bases and J by 8 bases. CDR1 and CDR2 (germline): SGDLS, YYNGEE. This CDR3 region has 15 residues. The CDR3 sequence: CASSLKAGGGFGYTF. The CDR3 nucleotides read TGTGCCAGCAGCCTAAAGGCAGGGGGTGGCTTCGGCTACACCTTC. The full variable domain, in which reference TRBV9 and TRBJ1-2 provide the parts outside the CDR3, is DSGVTQTPKHLITATGQRVTLRCSPRSGDLSVYWYQQSLDQGLQFLIQYYNGEERAKGNILERFSAQQFPDLHSELNLSSLELGDSALYFCASSLKAGGGFGYTFGSGTRLTVV.